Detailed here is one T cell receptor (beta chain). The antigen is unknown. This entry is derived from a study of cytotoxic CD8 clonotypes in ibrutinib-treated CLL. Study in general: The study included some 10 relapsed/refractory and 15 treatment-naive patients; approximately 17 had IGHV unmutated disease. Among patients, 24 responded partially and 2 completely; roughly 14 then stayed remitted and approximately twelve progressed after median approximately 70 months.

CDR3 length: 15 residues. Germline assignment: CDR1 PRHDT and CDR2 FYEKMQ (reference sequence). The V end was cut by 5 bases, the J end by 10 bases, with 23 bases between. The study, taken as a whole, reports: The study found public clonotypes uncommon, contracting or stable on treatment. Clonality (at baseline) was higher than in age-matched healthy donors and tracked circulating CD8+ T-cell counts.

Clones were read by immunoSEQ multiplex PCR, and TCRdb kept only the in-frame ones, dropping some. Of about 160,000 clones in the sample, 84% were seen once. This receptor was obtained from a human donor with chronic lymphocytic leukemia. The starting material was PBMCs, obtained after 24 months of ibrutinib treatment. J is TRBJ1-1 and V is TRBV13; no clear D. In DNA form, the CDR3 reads TGTGCCAGCAGCCTCCCCTCCGGGATTACTTCTCGAGCTTTCTTT. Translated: CASSLPSGITSRAFF.